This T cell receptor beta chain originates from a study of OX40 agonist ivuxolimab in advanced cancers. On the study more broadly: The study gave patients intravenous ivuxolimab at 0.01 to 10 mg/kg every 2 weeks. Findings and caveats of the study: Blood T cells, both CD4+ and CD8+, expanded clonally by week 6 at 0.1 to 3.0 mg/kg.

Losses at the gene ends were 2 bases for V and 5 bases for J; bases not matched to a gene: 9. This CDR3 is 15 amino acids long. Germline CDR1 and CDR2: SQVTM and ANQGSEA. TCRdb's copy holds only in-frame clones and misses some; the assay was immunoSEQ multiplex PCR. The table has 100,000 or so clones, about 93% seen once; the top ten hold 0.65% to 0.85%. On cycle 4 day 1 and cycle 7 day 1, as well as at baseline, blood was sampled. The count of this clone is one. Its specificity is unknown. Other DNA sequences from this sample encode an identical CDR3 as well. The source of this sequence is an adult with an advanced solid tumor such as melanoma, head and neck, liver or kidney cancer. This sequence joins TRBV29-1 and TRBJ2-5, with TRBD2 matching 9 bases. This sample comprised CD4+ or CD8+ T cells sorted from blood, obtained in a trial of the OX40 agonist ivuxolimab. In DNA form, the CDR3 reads TGCAGCGTTGAAAGGGCATTAGCGGGAGATGAGACCCAGTACTTC. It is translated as CSVERALAGDETQYF.